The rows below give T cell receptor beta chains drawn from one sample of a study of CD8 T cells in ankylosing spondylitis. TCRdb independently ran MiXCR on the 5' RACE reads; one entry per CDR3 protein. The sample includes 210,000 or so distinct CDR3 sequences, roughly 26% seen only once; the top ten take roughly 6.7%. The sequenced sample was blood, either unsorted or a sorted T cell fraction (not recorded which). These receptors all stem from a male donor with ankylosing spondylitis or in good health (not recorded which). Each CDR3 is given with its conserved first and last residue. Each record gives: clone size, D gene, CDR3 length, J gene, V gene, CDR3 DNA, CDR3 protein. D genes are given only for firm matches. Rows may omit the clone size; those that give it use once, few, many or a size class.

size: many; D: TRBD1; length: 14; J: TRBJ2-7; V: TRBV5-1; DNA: TGCGCCAGCAGAACGGGACAGGGGACTGACGAGCAGTACTTC; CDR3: CASRTGQGTDEQYF
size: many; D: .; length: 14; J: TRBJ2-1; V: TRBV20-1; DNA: TGCAGTGCTAGAAACCAGCGGGTCTACAATGAGCAGTTCTTC; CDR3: CSARNQRVYNEQFF
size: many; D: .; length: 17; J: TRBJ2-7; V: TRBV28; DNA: TGTGCCAGCAGTTTGTCAGGCTTGGGAGCGGACGGCCGCGAGCAGTACTTC; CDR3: CASSLSGLGADGREQYF
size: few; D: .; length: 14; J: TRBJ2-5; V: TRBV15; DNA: TGTGCCACCAGCAGACCTACAGAGCAAGAGACCCAGTACTTC; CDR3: CATSRPTEQETQYF
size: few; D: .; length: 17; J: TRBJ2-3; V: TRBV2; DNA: TGTGCCAGCAGTTTACCCTCCCCGACCGGGGGCACAGATACGCAGTATTTT; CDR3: CASSLPSPTGGTDTQYF
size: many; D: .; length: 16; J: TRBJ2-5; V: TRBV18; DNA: TGTGCCAGCTCACGATTGGCACCCAGCCTCCAAGAGACCCAGTACTTC; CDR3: CASSRLAPSLQETQYF
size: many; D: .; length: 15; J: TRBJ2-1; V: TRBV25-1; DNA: TGTGCCAGCAGTGTACAAGGGATGAGCCTCAATGAGCAGTTCTTC; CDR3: CASSVQGMSLNEQFF
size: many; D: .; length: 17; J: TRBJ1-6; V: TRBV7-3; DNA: TGTGCCAGCAGCCGGCGGGGAGGGGTTGTCGACAATTCACCCCTCCACTTT; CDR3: CASSRRGGVVDNSPLHF
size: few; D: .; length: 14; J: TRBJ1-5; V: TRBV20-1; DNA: TGCAGTGCTACCCCGTCAGGGTTGATTCAGCCCCAGCATTTT; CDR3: CSATPSGLIQPQHF
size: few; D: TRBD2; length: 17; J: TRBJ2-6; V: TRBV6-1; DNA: TGTGCCAGCAGCCGTGGGGCGGGAGTCCCTGGGGCCAACGTCCTGACTTTC; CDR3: CASSRGAGVPGANVLTF
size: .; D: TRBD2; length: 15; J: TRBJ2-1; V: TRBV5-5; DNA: TGTGCCAGCAGCGTCGGGACTAGCGCTCCCAATGAGCAGTTCTTC; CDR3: CASSVGTSAPNEQFF
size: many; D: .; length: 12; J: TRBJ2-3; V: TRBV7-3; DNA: TGTGCCAGCATTTGTGGTCATAGTACGCAGTATTTT; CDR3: CASICGHSTQYF
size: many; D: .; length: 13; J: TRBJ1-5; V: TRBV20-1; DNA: TGCAGTGCTAGTTACGATCGGAAGCAGCCCCAGCATTTT; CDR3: CSASYDRKQPQHF
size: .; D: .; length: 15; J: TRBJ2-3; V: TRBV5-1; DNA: TGCGCCAGCAGCGGCGGGCACCTAAGCACAGATACGCAGTATTTT; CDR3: CASSGGHLSTDTQYF
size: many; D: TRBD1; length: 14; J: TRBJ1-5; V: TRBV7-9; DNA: TGTGCCAGCAGCCCCGGGACAGGGGATCAGCCCCAGCATTTT; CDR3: CASSPGTGDQPQHF
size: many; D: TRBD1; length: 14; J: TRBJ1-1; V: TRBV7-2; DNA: TGTGCCAGCAGCCCCGACAGGGTGAACACTGAAGCTTTCTTT; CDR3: CASSPDRVNTEAFF
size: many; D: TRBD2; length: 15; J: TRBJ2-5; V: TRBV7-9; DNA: TGTGCCAGCAGCTCCGGGAGGGCCAAAGGGGAGACCCAGTACTTC; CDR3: CASSSGRAKGETQYF
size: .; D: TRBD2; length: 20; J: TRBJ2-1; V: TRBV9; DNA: TGTGCCAGCAGCGTAGATGGGGTAGCGGGAGGTCCCCGCTCCTACAATGAGCAGTTCTTC; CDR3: CASSVDGVAGGPRSYNEQFF
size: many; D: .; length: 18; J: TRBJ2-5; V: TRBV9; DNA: TGTGCCAGCAGCGTAGAAGGTTTCTGGGGCAGGGGGGGAGAGACCCAGTACTTC; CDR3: CASSVEGFWGRGGETQYF
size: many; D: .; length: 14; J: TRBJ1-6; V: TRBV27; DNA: TGTGCCAGCAGCCTCGCCGGAGGGAACTCACCCCTCCACTTT; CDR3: CASSLAGGNSPLHF
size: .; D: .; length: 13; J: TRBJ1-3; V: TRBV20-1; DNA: TGCAGTGCTAGAGGGGAGGGAGGAAACACCATATATTTT; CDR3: CSARGEGGNTIYF
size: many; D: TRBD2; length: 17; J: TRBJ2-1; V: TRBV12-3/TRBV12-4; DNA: TGTGCCAGCAGTTTAGCTCAATCCCTAGCGGACTACAATGAGCAGTTCTTC; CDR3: CASSLAQSLADYNEQFF
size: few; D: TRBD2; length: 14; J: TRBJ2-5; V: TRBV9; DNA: TGTGCCAGCAGCGGAGGGACTAGCGTGGGGACCCAGTACTTC; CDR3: CASSGGTSVGTQYF
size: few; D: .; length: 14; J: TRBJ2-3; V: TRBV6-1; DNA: TGTGCCAGCAGCCCCTCAGCTAGCACAGATACGCAGTATTTT; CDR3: CASSPSASTDTQYF
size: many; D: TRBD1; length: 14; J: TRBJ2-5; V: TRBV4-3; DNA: TGCGCCAGCAGCCAGGGGACAGGGGAAGGGACCCAGTACTTC; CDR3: CASSQGTGEGTQYF
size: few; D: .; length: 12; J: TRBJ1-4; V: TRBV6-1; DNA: TGTGCCAGCGGCAGGGAACCTGAAAAACTGTTTTTT; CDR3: CASGREPEKLFF
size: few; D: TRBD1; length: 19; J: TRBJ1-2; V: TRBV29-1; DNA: TGCAGCGTTGAAATGGAGGACAGGGGGCCAATCGGGCTCAGCGTGGGCTACACCTTC; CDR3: CSVEMEDRGPIGLSVGYTF
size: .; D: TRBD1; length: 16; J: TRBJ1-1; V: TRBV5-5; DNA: TGTGCCAGCAGCTTGTCGGGACAGGCCATGAACACTGAAGCTTTCTTT; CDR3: CASSLSGQAMNTEAFF
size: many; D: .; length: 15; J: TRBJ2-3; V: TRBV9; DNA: TGTGCCAGCAGCACCCAAGCGGGCTTCACAGATACGCAGTATTTT; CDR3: CASSTQAGFTDTQYF
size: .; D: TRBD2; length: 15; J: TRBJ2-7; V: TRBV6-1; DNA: TGTGCCAGCAGTGCCTCAGGACTAGTCTCCTACGAGCAGTACTTC; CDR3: CASSASGLVSYEQYF
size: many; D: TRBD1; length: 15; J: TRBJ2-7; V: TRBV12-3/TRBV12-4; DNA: TGTGCCAGCAGTCCAAGGGGGGACAGGTCCGTCGAGCAGTACTTC; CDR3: CASSPRGDRSVEQYF
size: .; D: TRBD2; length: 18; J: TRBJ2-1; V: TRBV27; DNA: TGTGCCAGCAGTTTATCGGCCATGAGTCTAGCGGGAATGAATGAGCAGTTCTTC; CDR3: CASSLSAMSLAGMNEQFF
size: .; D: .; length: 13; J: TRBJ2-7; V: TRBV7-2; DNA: TGTGCCAGCAGCTTAGGACTGAGGAGCGAGCAGTACTTC; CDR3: CASSLGLRSEQYF
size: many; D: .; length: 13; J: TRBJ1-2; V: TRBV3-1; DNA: TGTGCCAGCAGCCGCGACGCCCACGCGGTCTACACCTTC; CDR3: CASSRDAHAVYTF
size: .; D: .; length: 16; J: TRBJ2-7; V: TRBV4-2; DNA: TGTGCCAGCAGCCAAGTGGTGGCGGGCAGCGCCTACGAGCAGTACTTC; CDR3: CASSQVVAGSAYEQYF
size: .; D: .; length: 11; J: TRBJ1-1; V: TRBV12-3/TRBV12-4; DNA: TGTGCCAGCAGTCCACTCACTGAAGCTTTCTTT; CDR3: CASSPLTEAFF
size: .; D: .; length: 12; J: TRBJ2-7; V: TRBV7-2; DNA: TGTGCCAGCAGCTCCAGGGCCTACGAGCAGTACTTC; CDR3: CASSSRAYEQYF
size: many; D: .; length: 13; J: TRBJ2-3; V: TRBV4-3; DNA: TGCGCCAGCCGAGGGGGTCCCTCAGATACGCAGTATTTT; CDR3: CASRGGPSDTQYF
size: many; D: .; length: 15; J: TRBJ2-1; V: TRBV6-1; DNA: TGTGCCAGCAGATCCGGGACCCCCATCGGCGATGAGCAGTTCTTC; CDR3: CASRSGTPIGDEQFF
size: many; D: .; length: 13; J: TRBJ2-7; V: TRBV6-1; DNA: TGTGCCAGCAGGATGCCAGCAGGGTTCGAGCAGTACTTC; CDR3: CASRMPAGFEQYF
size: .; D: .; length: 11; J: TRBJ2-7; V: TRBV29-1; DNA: TGCAGCGTTGGTAGTGGTTACGAGCAGTACTTC; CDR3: CSVGSGYEQYF
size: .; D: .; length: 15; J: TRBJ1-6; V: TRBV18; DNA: TGTGCCAGCTCATCCGGGACACCGGATAATTTACCCCTCCACTTT; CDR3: CASSSGTPDNLPLHF
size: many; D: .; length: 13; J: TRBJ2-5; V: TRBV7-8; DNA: TGTGCCAGCAGCTCCGGGCCAAAAGAGACCCAGTACTTC; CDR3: CASSSGPKETQYF
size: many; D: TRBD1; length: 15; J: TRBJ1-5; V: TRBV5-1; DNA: TGCGCCAGCAGCGTCGGACAGGGGGCCAATCAGCCCCAGCATTTT; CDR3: CASSVGQGANQPQHF
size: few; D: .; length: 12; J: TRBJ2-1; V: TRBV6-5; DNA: TGTGCCAGCAGTTACGAGGGGCGTGAGCAGTTCTTC; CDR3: CASSYEGREQFF
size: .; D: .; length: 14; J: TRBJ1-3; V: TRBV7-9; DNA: TGTGCCAGCAGCTTAGAACAGGCTGGAAACACCATATATTTT; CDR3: CASSLEQAGNTIYF
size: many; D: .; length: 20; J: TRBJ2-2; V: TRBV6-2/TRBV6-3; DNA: TGTGCCAGCAGACCCCAGACAGGGGGCTCGGGACTAGCGAGAGCCGGGGAGCTGTTTTTT; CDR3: CASRPQTGGSGLARAGELFF
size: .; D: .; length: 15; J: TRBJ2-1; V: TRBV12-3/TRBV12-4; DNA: TGTGCCAGCAGTTTAGATGGGGCTATCTATAATGAGCAGTTCTTC; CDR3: CASSLDGAIYNEQFF
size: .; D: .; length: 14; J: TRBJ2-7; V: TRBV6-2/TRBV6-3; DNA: TGTGCCAGCAGAACCTCCGCTGGTAGCTACGAGCAGTACTTC; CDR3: CASRTSAGSYEQYF
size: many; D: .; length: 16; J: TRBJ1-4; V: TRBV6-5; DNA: TGTGCCAGCAGTTCTCAACCACCAGGGGCGGGTGAAAAACTGTTTTTT; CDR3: CASSSQPPGAGEKLFF
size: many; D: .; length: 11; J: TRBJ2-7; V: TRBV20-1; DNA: TGCAGTGCTAGACACACATACGAGCAGTACTTC; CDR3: CSARHTYEQYF
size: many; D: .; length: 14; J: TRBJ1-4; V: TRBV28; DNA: TGTGCCACCTCTATGGAGGGGGGATATGAAAAACTGTTTTTT; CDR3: CATSMEGGYEKLFF
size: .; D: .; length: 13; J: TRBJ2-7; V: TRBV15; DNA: TGTGCCACCAGCAGAGATAAGGGTTACGAGCAGTACTTC; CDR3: CATSRDKGYEQYF
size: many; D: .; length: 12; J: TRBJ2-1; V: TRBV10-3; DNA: TGTGCCACTTCAGTCGTTGGTAATGAGCAGTTCTTC; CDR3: CATSVVGNEQFF
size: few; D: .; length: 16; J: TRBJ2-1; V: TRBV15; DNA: TGTGCCACCAGCAGAGTTTGGGACCTTAAGGGAGATGAGCAGTTCTTC; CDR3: CATSRVWDLKGDEQFF
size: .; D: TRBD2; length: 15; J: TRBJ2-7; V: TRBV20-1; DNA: TGCAGTGCTAGGGCGCTAGCGGGAGAGTCCTACGAGCAGTACTTC; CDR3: CSARALAGESYEQYF
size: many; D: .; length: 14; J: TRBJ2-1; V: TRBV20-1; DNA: TGCAGTGCTAGAGATCTTGCCGTGGGCCCTGAGCAGTTCTTC; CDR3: CSARDLAVGPEQFF
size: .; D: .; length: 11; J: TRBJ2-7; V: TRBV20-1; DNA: TGCAGTGCTCCTGAGGGATACGAGCAGTACTTC; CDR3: CSAPEGYEQYF
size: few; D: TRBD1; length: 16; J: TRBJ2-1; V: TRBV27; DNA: TGTGCCAGCAGTTCCCCCGACAGGGCCTCCTACAATGAGCAGTTCTTC; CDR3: CASSSPDRASYNEQFF